This T cell receptor (beta chain) was sequenced in a study of control samples from healthy donors and cancer patients. CDR3 length: 14 amino acids. Germline V gene sequence: CDR1 SGHRS, CDR2 YFSETQ. J gave up 0 bases and V 4 bases, and 3 bases lay outside the gene matches. Sequencing was performed with immunoSEQ multiplex PCR; in TCRdb, only in-frame clones are kept and a portion is missing. This sample has tens of thousands of clones, with roughly 94% found just once. The source of this sequence is a man aged 55 to 70 in good health. The chain couples TRBV5-1 to TRBJ1-1; 7 bases match TRBD1. Source material: blood. The CDR3 DNA sequence: TGCGCCAGCAGCACACAGGGGTTGAACACTGAAGCTTTCTTT. As protein: CASSTQGLNTEAFF.